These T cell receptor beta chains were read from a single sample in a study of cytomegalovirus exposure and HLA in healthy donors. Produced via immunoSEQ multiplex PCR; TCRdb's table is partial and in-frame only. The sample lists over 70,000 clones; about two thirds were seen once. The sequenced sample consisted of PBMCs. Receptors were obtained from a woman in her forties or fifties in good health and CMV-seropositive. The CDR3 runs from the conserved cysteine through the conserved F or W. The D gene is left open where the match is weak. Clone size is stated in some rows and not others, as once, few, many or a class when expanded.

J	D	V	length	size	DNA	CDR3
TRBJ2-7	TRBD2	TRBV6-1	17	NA	TGTGCCAGCAGTGAAGTTGGGCTAGCGGGAGCCTCCTACGAGCAGTACTTC	CASSEVGLAGASYEQYF
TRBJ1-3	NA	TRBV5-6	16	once	TGTGCCAGCAGCCCTGGGCGTCAGGTCTCTGGAAACACCATATATTTT	CASSPGRQVSGNTIYF
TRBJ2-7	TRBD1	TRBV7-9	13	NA	TGTGCCAGCAGTTCCCGGGACAGATACGAGCAGTACTTC	CASSSRDRYEQYF
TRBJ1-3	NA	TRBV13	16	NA	TGTGCCAGCAGCTTAGCAGGGATCGGCTCTGGAAACACCATATATTTT	CASSLAGIGSGNTIYF
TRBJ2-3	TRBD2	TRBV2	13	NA	TGTGCCAGCGGCGGGAGGGTACAAGATACGCAGTATTTT	CASGGRVQDTQYF
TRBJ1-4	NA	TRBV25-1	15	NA	TGTGCCAGCAGTGAATTCCGGGGAACTAATGAAAAACTGTTTTTT	CASSEFRGTNEKLFF
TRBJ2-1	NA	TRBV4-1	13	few	TGCGCCAGCAGCCAAGCCCTAAACGAGGAGCAGTTCTTC	CASSQALNEEQFF
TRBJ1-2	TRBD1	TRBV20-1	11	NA	TGCAGTGCTGATGACAGGGGTGGCTACACCTTC	CSADDRGGYTF
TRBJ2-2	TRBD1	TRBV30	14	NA	TGTGCCTGGAGCACAGGGGTCAAAACCAGGGAGCTGTTTTTT	CAWSTGVKTRELFF
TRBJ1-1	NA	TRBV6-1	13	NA	TGTGCCAGCAGTGATATCCTGAACACTGAAGCTTTCTTT	CASSDILNTEAFF
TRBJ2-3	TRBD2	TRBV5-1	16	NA	TGCGCCAGCAGCCAACTAGCGGGGGGGAGCACAGATACGCAGTATTTT	CASSQLAGGSTDTQYF
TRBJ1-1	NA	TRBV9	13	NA	TGTGCCAGCAGCACCCGAGGGAACACTGAAGCTTTCTTT	CASSTRGNTEAFF
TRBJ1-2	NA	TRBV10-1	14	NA	TGCGCCAGCCGGCACAGGGATACTAACTATGGCTACACCTTC	CASRHRDTNYGYTF
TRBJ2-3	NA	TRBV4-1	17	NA	TGCGCCAGCAGCCAACAAACAGGGGAGGACTTTACAGATACGCAGTATTTT	CASSQQTGEDFTDTQYF
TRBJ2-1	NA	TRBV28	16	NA	TGTGCCAGCAGTACAGTACAGGGACGGTCGGTAAATGAGCAGTTCTTC	CASSTVQGRSVNEQFF
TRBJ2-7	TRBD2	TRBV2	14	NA	TGTGCCAGCAGTGGGACTAGCGCAATCTACGAGCAGTACTTC	CASSGTSAIYEQYF
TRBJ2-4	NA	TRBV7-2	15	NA	TGTGCCAGCATCCCCCCCGACAGGCCCAAAAACATTCAGTACTTC	CASIPPDRPKNIQYF
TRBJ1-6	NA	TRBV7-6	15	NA	TGTGCCAGCAGCTTAGCGACAGGACTGGAATCACCCCTCCACTTT	CASSLATGLESPLHF
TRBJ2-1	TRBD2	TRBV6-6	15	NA	TGTGCCAGCAGTTACTCTAGCGGGGGGTTGTATGAGCAGTTCTTC	CASSYSSGGLYEQFF
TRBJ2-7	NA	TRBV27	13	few	TGTGCCAGCAGTTTAGGACAGACTAAGGAGCAGTACTTC	CASSLGQTKEQYF
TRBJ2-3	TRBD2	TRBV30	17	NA	TGTGCCTGGAGTGTATCGAGGACTAGCGGGGTAACAGATACGCAGTATTTT	CAWSVSRTSGVTDTQYF
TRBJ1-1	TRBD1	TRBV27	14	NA	TGTGCCAGCAGCCTGGGACAGATGAACACTGAAGCTTTCTTT	CASSLGQMNTEAFF
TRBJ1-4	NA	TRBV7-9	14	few	TGTGCCAGCGGAAGGACAGAAATGAATGAAAAACTGTTTTTT	CASGRTEMNEKLFF
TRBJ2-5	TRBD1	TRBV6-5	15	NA	TGTGCCAGCAGTTACTTGGGACAGGCACAAGAGACCCAGTACTTC	CASSYLGQAQETQYF
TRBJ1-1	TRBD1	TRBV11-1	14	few	TGTGCCAGCAGCTCCAGGGGGGAGAACACTGAAGCTTTCTTT	CASSSRGENTEAFF
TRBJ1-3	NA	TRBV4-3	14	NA	TGCGCCAGCAGCCAAGTTCCACAGGGAAACACCATATATTTT	CASSQVPQGNTIYF
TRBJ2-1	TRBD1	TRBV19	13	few	TGTGCCAGTAGTATAGTGTCAGGGGGTGAGCAGTTCTTC	CASSIVSGGEQFF
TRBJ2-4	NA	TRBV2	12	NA	TGTGCCAGCAGCCGCGAAAAGAACATTCAGTACTTC	CASSREKNIQYF
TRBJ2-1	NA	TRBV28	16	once	TGTGCCAGCAGCCCAGGTAGGCAGGGAATCTACAATGAGCAGTTCTTC	CASSPGRQGIYNEQFF
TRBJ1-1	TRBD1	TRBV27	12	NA	TGTGCCAGCAGTTACATCAGGGGGCCGGCTTTCTTT	CASSYIRGPAFF
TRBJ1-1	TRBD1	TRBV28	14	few	TGTGCCAGCAGTTTTCGACAGGGGGCAACTGAAGCTTTCTTT	CASSFRQGATEAFF
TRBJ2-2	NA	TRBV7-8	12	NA	TGTGCCAGCAGCTCGCCGGCCGGGGAGCTGTTTTTT	CASSSPAGELFF
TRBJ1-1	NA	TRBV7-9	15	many	TGTGCCAGCAGTCCGCGGGGGGCTGTGAACACTGAAGCTTTCTTT	CASSPRGAVNTEAFF
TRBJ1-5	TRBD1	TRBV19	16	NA	TGTGCCATTAAGACAGGGAAAAGCCCCGCGGGTCAGCCCCAGCATTTT	CAIKTGKSPAGQPQHF
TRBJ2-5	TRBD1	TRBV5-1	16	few	TGCGCCAGCAGCTTGGAGGCAGGGGGTGGTAAAAAGACCCAGTACTTC	CASSLEAGGGKKTQYF
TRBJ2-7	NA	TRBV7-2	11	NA	TGTGCCAGCAGCTTAGGACTGGCTCAGTACTTC	CASSLGLAQYF
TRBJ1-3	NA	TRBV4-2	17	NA	TGTGCCAGCAGCCAGGAGACAGCTTTAGTCTCTGGAAACACCATATATTTT	CASSQETALVSGNTIYF
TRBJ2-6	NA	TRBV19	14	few	TGTGCCAGTAGTGAGTTCTCTGGGGCCAACGTCCTGACTTTC	CASSEFSGANVLTF
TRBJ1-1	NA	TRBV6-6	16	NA	TGTGCCAGCAGTCGCGGGACGGGTGTTCGAAACACTGAAGCTTTCTTT	CASSRGTGVRNTEAFF
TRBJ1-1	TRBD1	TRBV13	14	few	TGTGCCAGCAGCCTCGGGACAGGGAGCACTGAAGCTTTCTTT	CASSLGTGSTEAFF
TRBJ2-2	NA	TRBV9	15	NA	TGTGCCAGCAACCCCCTGGGGAGGAACACCGGGGAGCTGTTTTTT	CASNPLGRNTGELFF
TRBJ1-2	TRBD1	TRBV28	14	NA	TGTGCCAGCAGTTTTACAGGGGGCGCGATTGGCTACACCTTC	CASSFTGGAIGYTF